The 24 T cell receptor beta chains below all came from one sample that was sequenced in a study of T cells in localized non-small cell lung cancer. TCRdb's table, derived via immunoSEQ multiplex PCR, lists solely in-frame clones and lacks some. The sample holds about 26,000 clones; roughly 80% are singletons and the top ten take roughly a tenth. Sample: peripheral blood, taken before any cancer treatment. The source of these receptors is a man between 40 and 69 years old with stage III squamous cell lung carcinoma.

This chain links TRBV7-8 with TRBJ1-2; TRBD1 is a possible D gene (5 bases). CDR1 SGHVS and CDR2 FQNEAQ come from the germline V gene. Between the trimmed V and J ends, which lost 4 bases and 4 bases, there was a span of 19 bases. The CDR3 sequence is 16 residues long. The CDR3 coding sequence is TGTGCCAGCAGCTATATCGGGGCAGTGACTGGCTATGGCTACACCTTC. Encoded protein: CASSYIGAVTGYGYTF.

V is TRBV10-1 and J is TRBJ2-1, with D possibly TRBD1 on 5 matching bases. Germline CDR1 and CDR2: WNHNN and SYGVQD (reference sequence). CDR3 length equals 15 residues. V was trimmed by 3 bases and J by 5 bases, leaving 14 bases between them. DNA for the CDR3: TGCGCCAGCAGTGAAAGGGGTCCTGGGGACAATGAGCAGTTCTTC. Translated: CASSERGPGDNEQFF.

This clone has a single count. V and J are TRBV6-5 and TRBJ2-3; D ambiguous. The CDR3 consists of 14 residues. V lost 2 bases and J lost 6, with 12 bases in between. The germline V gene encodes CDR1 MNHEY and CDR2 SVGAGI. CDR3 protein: CASSYAQSRDTQYF. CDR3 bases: TGTGCCAGCAGTTACGCGCAATCACGGGATACGCAGTATTTT.

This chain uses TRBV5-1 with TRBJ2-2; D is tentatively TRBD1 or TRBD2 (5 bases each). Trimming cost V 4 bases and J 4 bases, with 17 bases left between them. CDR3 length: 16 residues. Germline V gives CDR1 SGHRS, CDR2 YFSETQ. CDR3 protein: CASSEGLRDVTGELFF. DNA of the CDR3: TGCGCCAGCAGCGAGGGGCTCCGGGATGTCACCGGGGAGCTGTTTTTT.

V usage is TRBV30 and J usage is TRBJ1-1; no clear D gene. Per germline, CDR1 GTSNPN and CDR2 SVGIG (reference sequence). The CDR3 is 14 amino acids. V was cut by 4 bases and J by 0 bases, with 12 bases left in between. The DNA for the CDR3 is TGTGCCTGGAAGAAAGGGCAGTTGAACACTGAAGCTTTCTTT. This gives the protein CAWKKGQLNTEAFF.

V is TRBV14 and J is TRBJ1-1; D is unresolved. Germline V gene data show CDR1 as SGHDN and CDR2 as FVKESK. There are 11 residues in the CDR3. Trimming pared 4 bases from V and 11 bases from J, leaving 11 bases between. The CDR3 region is CASSRAGMAFF. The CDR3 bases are TGTGCCAGCAGCCGTGCTGGTATGGCTTTCTTT.

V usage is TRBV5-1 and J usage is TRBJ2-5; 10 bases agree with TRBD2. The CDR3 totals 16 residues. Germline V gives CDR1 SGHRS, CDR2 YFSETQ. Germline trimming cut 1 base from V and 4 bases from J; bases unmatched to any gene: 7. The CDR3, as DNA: TGCGCCAGCAGCTTGCAAGCGGGAGGGCCTGTAGAGACCCAGTACTTC. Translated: CASSLQAGGPVETQYF.

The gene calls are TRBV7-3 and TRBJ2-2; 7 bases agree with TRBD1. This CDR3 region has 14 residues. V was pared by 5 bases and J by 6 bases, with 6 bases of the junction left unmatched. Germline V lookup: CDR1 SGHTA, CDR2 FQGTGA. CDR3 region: CASSPYTGAGELFF. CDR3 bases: TGTGCCAGCAGCCCCTATACAGGGGCCGGGGAGCTGTTTTTT.

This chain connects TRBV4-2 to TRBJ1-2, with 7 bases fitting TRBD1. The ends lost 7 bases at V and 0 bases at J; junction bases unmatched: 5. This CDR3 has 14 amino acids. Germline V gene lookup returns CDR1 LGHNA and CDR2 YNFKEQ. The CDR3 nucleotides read TGTGCCAGCACCCCTGACAGGGCTAACTATGGCTACACCTTC. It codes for CASTPDRANYGYTF.

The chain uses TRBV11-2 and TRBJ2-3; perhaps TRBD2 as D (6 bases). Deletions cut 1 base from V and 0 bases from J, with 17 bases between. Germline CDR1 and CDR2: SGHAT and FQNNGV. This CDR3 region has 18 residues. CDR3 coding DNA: TGTGCCAGCAGCTTAGGTGGGGTAGCGGTCTCTAGCACAGATACGCAGTATTTT. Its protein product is CASSLGGVAVSSTDTQYF.

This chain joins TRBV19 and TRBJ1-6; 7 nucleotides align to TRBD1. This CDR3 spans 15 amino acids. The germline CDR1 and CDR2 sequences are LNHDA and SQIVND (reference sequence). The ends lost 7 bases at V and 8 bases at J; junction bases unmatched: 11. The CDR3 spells CASTGYRGGHSPLHF. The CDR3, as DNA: TGTGCCAGTACGGGGTACAGGGGCGGGCATTCACCCCTCCACTTT.

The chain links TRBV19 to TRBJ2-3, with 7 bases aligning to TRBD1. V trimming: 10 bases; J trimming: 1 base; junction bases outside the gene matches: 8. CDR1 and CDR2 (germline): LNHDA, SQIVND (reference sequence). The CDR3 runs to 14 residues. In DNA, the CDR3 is TGTGCCACTAATGACAGGGCCGGCACAGATACGCAGTATTTT. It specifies CATNDRAGTDTQYF.

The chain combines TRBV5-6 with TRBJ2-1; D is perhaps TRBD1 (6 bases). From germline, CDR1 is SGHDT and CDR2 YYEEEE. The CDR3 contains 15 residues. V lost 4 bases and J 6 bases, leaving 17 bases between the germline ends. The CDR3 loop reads CASSPGLLGGNEQFF. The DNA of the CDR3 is TGTGCCAGCAGCCCCGGACTTTTAGGGGGCAATGAGCAGTTCTTC.

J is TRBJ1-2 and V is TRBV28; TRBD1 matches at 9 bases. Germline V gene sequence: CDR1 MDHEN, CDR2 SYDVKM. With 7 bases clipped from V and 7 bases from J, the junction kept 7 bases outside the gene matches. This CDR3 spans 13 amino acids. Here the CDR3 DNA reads TGTGCCAGCACCCCGACAGGGGGTCGTGGCTACACCTTC. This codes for CASTPTGGRGYTF.

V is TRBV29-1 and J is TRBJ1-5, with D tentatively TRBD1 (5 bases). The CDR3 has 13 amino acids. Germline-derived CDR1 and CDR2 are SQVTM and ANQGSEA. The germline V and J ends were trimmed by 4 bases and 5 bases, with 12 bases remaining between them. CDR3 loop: CSVGQGLDQPQHF. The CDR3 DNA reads TGCAGCGTTGGTCAGGGCTTGGATCAGCCCCAGCATTTT.

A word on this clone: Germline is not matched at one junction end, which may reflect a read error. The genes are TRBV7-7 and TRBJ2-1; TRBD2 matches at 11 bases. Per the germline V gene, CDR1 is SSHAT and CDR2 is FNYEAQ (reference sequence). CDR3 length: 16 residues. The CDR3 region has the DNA TGTGCTAGCAGCTTAGAACTAGCGGGAGCTAGAAATGAGCAGTTCTTC. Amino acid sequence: CASSLELAGARNEQFF.

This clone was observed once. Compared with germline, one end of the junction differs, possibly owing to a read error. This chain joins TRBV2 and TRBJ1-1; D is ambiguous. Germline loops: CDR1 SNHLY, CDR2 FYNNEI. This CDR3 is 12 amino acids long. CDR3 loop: CASREVRTEAFF. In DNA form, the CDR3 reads TGTGCCAGCAGGGAAGTCCGCACTGAAGCTTTCTTT.

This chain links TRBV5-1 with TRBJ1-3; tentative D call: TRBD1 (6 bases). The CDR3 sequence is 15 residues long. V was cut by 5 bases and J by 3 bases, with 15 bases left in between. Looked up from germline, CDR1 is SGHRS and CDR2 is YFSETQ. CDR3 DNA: TGCGCCAGCAGTCCCCGGGACATACGTGGAAACACCATATATTTT. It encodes CASSPRDIRGNTIYF.

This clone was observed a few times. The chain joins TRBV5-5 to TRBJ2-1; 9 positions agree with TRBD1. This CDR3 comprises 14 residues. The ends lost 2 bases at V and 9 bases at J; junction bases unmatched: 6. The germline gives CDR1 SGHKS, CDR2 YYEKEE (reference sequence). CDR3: CASSFGTGLGEQFF. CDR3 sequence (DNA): TGTGCCAGCAGCTTCGGGACAGGGTTGGGTGAGCAGTTCTTC.

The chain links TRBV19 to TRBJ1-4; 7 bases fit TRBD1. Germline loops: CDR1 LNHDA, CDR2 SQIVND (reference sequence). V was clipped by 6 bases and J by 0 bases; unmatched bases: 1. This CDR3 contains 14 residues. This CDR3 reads CASRDRTTNEKLFF. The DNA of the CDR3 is TGTGCCAGTAGGGACAGGACAACTAATGAAAAACTGTTTTTT.

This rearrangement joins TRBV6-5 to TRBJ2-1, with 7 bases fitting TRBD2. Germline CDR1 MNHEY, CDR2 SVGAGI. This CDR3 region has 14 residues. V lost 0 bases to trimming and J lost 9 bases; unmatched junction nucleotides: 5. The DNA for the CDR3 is TGTGCCAGCAGTTACTCCGGGACTACGGGTGAGCAGTTCTTC. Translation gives CASSYSGTTGEQFF.

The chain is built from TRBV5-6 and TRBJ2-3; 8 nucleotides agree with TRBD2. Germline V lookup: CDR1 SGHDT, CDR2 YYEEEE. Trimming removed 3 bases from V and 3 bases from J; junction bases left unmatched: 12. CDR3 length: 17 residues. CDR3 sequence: CASSSLAAGDRTDTQYF. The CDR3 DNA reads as TGTGCCAGCAGCTCCCTAGCAGCGGGAGATCGAACAGATACGCAGTATTTT.

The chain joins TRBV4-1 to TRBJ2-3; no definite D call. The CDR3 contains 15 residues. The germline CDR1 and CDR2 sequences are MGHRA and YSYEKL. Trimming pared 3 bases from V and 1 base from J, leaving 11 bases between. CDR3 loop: CASSQSQTRTDTQYF. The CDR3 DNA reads TGCGCCAGCAGCCAGAGTCAGACGCGCACAGATACGCAGTATTTT.

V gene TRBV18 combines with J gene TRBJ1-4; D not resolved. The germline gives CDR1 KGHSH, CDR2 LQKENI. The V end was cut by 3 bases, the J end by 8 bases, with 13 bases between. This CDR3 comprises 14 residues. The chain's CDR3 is CASSPTAWSEKLFF. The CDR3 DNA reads TGTGCCAGCTCACCGACCGCGTGGAGCGAAAAACTGTTTTTT.